This T cell receptor (beta chain) is from a study of HIV-infected patients and healthy controls. TCRdb independently ran MiXCR on the 5' RACE reads; one entry per CDR3 protein. Of about 67,000 distinct CDR3 sequences listed, about 16% are singletons. The germline V gene encodes CDR1 MGHDK and CDR2 SYGVNS. The CDR3 is made up of 14 amino acids. Points on this clonotype: One end of the junction does not line up with germline, which may come from a read error.

The chain carries TRBV25-1 and TRBJ1-2, with D perhaps matching TRBD1 (6 bases). The clonotype was recovered from a human donor in good health. The sequencing input was CD4+ T cells from blood. The CDR3 bases are TGTGCCAGCAGTGAACCCGGGGGCGCGCCCGAACTCGCCTTC. It specifies CASSEPGGAPELAF.